A selection of T cell receptor beta chains follows, all from one sample in a study of T-cell reconstitution after alpha-beta-depleted transplantation in children. TCRdb recomputed calls from the PCR reads with MiXCR, one row per CDR3 protein. The table has over 200,000 distinct CDR3 sequences, approximately 15% seen once; the top ten hold just under 45%. The sequences come from PBMCs, mostly from graft donor cells, collected 360 days after TCRalphabeta/CD19-depleted stem cell transplant. The receptors come from a male patient between 2 and 10 years old who had a stem cell transplant for acute lymphoblastic leukemia, so the T cells may come from the graft donor. Both conserved end residues are part of each CDR3. A D gene is named only where the DNA matches it firmly. The listing skips clone size in some rows; elsewhere it reads once, few, many or a size class.

clone_size: -; j_call: TRBJ1-5; d_call: TRBD1; v_call: TRBV20-1; cdr3_nt: TGCAGTGCTAGCGCCGGACAGGGCCATAGCAATCAGCCCCAGCATTTT; cdr3_aa: CSASAGQGHSNQPQHF
clone_size: -; j_call: TRBJ1-3; d_call: -; v_call: TRBV7-9; cdr3_nt: TGTGCCAGCAGCTTAGGCGGGGCAGGTGATGGAAACACCATATATTTT; cdr3_aa: CASSLGGAGDGNTIYF
clone_size: -; j_call: TRBJ1-5; d_call: -; v_call: TRBV5-1; cdr3_nt: TGCGCCAGCAGCGCAGGGTCGGGCAATCAGCCCCAGCATTTT; cdr3_aa: CASSAGSGNQPQHF
clone_size: -; j_call: TRBJ1-1; d_call: -; v_call: TRBV18; cdr3_nt: TGTGCCAGCTCCAAGACAGGGAACACTGAAGCTTTCTTT; cdr3_aa: CASSKTGNTEAFF
clone_size: few; j_call: TRBJ1-1; d_call: -; v_call: TRBV12-3/TRBV12-4; cdr3_nt: TGTGCCAGCAGTTCGTTATGGGCTTTCTTT; cdr3_aa: CASSSLWAFF
clone_size: -; j_call: TRBJ1-1; d_call: -; v_call: TRBV28; cdr3_nt: TGTGCCAGCCCATTCCAGGAGAACACTGAAGCTTTCTTT; cdr3_aa: CASPFQENTEAFF
clone_size: few; j_call: TRBJ1-2; d_call: -; v_call: TRBV11-2; cdr3_nt: TGTGCCAGCAGCTTGCTGGCCTATGGCTACACCTTC; cdr3_aa: CASSLLAYGYTF
clone_size: few; j_call: TRBJ2-1; d_call: -; v_call: TRBV4-3; cdr3_nt: TGCGCCAGCAGCCAAGATCCTCGACAGCTAAGGGTCAATGAGCAGTTCTTC; cdr3_aa: CASSQDPRQLRVNEQFF
clone_size: -; j_call: TRBJ2-7; d_call: -; v_call: TRBV10-3; cdr3_nt: TGTGCCGCCACGAGCTCAGGGGACGAGCAGTACTTC; cdr3_aa: CAATSSGDEQYF
clone_size: few; j_call: TRBJ2-1; d_call: -; v_call: TRBV6-5; cdr3_nt: TGTGCCAGCAGTTCCCCCACTCAGGGGACTCGGAGCTCCTACAATGAGCAGTTCTTC; cdr3_aa: CASSSPTQGTRSSYNEQFF
clone_size: -; j_call: TRBJ1-1; d_call: TRBD1; v_call: TRBV7-2; cdr3_nt: TGTGCCAGCAGCGTACCGGGACAGGGGAACACTGAAGCTTTCTTT; cdr3_aa: CASSVPGQGNTEAFF
clone_size: once; j_call: TRBJ1-1; d_call: -; v_call: TRBV7-6; cdr3_nt: TGTGCCAGCAGCTTACGGGGGGCGGGCACTGAAGCTTTCTTT; cdr3_aa: CASSLRGAGTEAFF
clone_size: many; j_call: TRBJ2-7; d_call: TRBD2; v_call: TRBV18; cdr3_nt: TGTGCCAGCTCACCACCGGTCCGGGGGGGAGAGCAGTACTTC; cdr3_aa: CASSPPVRGGEQYF
clone_size: -; j_call: TRBJ2-1; d_call: TRBD1; v_call: TRBV7-8; cdr3_nt: TGTGCCAGCAGCCCAACCCGGGACAGGGGGAGGAATGAGCAGTTCTTC; cdr3_aa: CASSPTRDRGRNEQFF
clone_size: many; j_call: TRBJ1-1; d_call: -; v_call: TRBV12-3/TRBV12-4; cdr3_nt: TGTGCCAGCAGTTTGAGGAGGCTTATGAACACTGAAGCTTTCTTT; cdr3_aa: CASSLRRLMNTEAFF
clone_size: many; j_call: TRBJ2-5; d_call: TRBD2; v_call: TRBV12-3/TRBV12-4; cdr3_nt: TGTGCCAGCAGTTTTGATTCGACTAGCGGGGCCCGGAGGGAGACCCAGTACTTC; cdr3_aa: CASSFDSTSGARRETQYF
clone_size: few; j_call: TRBJ2-3; d_call: TRBD2; v_call: TRBV4-3; cdr3_nt: TGCGCCAGCAGCCAAGATTCGGGGGGGGCCACAGATACGCAGTATTTT; cdr3_aa: CASSQDSGGATDTQYF
clone_size: few; j_call: TRBJ2-7; d_call: -; v_call: TRBV7-6; cdr3_nt: TGTGCCAGCAGCTTATCCGCAGGAATCGGAGACGAGCAGTACTTC; cdr3_aa: CASSLSAGIGDEQYF
clone_size: -; j_call: TRBJ2-7; d_call: -; v_call: TRBV29-1; cdr3_nt: TGCAGCGTTGATGGGCTTGGGCCCTACGAGCAGTACTTC; cdr3_aa: CSVDGLGPYEQYF
clone_size: few; j_call: TRBJ2-3; d_call: -; v_call: TRBV5-1; cdr3_nt: TGCGCCAGCAGCTTGGAGCCGGACAGAACTAGCACAGATACGCAGTATTTT; cdr3_aa: CASSLEPDRTSTDTQYF
clone_size: few; j_call: TRBJ2-7; d_call: TRBD1; v_call: TRBV6-2/TRBV6-3; cdr3_nt: TGTGCCAGCAGTTACGAGGGCAGGGGGCCCCTCTACGAGCAGTACTTC; cdr3_aa: CASSYEGRGPLYEQYF
clone_size: few; j_call: TRBJ2-1; d_call: -; v_call: TRBV7-8; cdr3_nt: TGTGCCAGCAGCTCTGCCCTGTCTTACGAGCAGTTCTTC; cdr3_aa: CASSSALSYEQFF
clone_size: -; j_call: TRBJ1-5; d_call: -; v_call: TRBV6-5; cdr3_nt: TGTGCCAGCAGTTCGAAATCCCCTGGCAGGGACAATCAGCCCCAGCATTTT; cdr3_aa: CASSSKSPGRDNQPQHF
clone_size: -; j_call: TRBJ2-3; d_call: -; v_call: TRBV20-1; cdr3_nt: TGCAGTGCTACGCCTCGGGGCACAGATACGCAGTATTTT; cdr3_aa: CSATPRGTDTQYF